The present T cell receptor (beta chain) was sequenced within a study of T cells in women clearing cervical HPV infection. Across the whole study: Case blood was drawn when the lesion was first found; control blood after infection became undetectable. Case blood was drawn a median around 150 days after lesion detection.

Germline CDR1 reads GTSNPN; CDR2 reads SVGIG (reference sequence). V gave up 4 bases and J gave up 6 bases, with 18 bases separating them. The CDR3 spans 15 residues. Of note for this clone: Sequencing ends 3 residues short of the CDR3 end; the germline J gene provides the rest.

immunoSEQ multiplex PCR used an average of 1200 ng genomic DNA. Generated by immunoSEQ multiplex PCR, the TCRdb table keeps only in-frame clones and is missing some. In all, the sample yields some 16,000 clones. The material sequenced was blood buffy coat. The sequence was collected from a woman aged 18-69 years with a cervical HPV16 infection that either progressed to CIN3+ or cleared (not recorded which). The chain links TRBV30 to TRBJ2-2; a possible D gene is TRBD1 (5 bases). The CDR3 is CAWKLTGLGPGELFF. CDR3 DNA (partial): TGTGCCTGGAAGCTAACAGGTTTAGGCCCCGGGGAG.